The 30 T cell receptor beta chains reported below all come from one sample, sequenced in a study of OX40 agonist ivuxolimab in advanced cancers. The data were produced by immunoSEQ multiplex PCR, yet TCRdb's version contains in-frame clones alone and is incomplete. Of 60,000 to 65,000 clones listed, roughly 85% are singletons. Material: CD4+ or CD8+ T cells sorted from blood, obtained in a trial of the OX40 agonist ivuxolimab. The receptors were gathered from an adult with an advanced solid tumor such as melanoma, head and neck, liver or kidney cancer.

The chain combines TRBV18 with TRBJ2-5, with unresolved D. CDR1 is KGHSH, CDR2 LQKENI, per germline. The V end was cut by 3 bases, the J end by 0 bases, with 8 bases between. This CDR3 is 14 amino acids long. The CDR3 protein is CASSPLRDQETQYF. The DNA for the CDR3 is TGTGCCAGCTCACCCCTCCGGGACCAAGAGACCCAGTACTTC.

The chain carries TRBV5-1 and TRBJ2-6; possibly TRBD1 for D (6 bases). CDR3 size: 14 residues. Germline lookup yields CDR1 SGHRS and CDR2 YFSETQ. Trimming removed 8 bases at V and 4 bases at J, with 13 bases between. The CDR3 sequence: CASSRGSGANVLTF. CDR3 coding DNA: TGCGCCAGTTCGAGGGGGTCCGGGGCCAACGTCCTGACTTTC.

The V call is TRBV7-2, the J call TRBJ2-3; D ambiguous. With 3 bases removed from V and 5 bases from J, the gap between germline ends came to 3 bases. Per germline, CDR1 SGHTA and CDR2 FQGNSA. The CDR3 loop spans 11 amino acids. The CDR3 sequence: CASSFGDTQYF. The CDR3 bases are TGTGCCAGCAGCTTCGGAGATACGCAGTATTTT.

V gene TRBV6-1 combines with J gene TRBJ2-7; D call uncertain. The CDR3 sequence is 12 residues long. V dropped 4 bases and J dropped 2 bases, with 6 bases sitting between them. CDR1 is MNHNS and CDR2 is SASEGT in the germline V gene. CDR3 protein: CASSVNAYEQYF. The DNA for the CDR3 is TGTGCCAGCAGTGTAAATGCCTACGAGCAGTACTTC.

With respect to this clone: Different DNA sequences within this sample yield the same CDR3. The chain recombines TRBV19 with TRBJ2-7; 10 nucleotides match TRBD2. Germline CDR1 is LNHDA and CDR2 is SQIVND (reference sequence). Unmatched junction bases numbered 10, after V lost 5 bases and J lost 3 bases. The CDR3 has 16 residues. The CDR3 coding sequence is TGTGCCAGTAGTGCCTCAGGCACTAGCGGGATCTACGAGCAGTACTTC. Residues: CASSASGTSGIYEQYF.

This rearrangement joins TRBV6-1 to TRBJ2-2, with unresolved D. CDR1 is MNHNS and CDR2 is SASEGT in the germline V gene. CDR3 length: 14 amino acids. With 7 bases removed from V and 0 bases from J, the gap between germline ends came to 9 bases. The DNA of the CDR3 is TGTGCCAGCATCCTCGTCCCGAACACCGGGGAGCTGTTTTTT. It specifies CASILVPNTGELFF.

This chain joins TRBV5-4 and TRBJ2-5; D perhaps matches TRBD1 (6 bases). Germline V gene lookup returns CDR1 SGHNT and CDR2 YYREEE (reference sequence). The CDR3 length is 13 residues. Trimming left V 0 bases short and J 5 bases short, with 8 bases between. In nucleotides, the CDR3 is TGTGCCAGCAGCTTGGTCCAGGGGGAGACCCAGTACTTC. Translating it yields CASSLVQGETQYF.

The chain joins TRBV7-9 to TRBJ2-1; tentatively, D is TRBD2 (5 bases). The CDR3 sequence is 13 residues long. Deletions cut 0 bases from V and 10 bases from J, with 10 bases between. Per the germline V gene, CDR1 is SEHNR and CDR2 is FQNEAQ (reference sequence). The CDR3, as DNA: TGTGCCAGCAGCTTAGCTCTCAGCGGAGAGCAGTTCTTC. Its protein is CASSLALSGEQFF.

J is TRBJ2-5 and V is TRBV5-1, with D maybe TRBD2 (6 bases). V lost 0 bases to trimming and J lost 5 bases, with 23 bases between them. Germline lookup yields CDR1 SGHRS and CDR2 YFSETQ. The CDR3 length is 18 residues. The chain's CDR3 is CASSLVPRGGTTAETQYF. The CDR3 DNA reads TGCGCCAGCAGCTTGGTCCCCCGCGGAGGGACGACCGCGGAGACCCAGTACTTC.

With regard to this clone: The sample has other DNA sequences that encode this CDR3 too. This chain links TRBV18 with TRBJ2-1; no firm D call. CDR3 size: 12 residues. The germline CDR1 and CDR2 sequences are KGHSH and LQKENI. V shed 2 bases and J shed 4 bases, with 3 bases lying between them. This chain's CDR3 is CASSPGYNEQFF. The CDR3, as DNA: TGTGCCAGCTCACCAGGGTACAATGAGCAGTTCTTC.

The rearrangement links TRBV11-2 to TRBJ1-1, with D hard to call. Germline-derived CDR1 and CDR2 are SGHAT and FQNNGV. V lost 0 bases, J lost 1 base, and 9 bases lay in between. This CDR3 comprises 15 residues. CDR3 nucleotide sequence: TGTGCCAGCAGCTTAGATGTCGCAGGGAACACTGAAGCTTTCTTT. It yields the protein CASSLDVAGNTEAFF. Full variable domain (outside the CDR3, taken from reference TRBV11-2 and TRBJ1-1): EAGVAQSPRYKIIEKRQSVAFWCNPISGHATLYWYQQILGQGPKLLIQFQNNGVVDDSQLPKDRFSAERLKGVDSTLKIQPAKLEDSAVYLCASSLDVAGNTEAFFGQGTRLTVV.

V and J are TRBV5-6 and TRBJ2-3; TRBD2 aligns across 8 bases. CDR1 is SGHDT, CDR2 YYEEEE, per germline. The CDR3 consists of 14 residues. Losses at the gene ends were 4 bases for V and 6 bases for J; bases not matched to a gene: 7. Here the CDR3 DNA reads TGTGCCAGCAGCAGAAGGACTAGCTCGGATACGCAGTATTTT. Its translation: CASSRRTSSDTQYF.

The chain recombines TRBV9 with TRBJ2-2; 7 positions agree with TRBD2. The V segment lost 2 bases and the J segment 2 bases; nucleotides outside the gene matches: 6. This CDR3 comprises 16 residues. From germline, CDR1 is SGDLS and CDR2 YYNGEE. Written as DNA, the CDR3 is TGTGCCAGCAGCGTTATGGCTAGCGGAAACACCGGGGAGCTGTTTTTT. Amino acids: CASSVMASGNTGELFF.

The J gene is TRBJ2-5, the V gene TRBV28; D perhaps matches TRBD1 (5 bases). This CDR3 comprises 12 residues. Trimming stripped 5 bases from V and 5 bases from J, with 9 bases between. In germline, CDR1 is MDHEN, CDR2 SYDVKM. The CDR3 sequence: CASSAQGETQYF. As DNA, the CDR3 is TGTGCCAGCAGTGCGCAGGGTGAGACCCAGTACTTC.

DNA for the CDR3: TGCAGCGTTGACAACGTCTGGACTAGCGGGGGGGCCCACCAAGAGACCCAGTACTTC. Translation: CSVDNVWTSGGAHQETQYF. The rearrangement uses TRBV29-1 and TRBJ2-5; TRBD2 agrees at 15 bases. The V segment lost 3 bases and the J segment 0 bases; nucleotides outside the gene matches: 11. This CDR3 contains 19 residues. CDR1 is SQVTM, CDR2 ANQGSEA, per germline.

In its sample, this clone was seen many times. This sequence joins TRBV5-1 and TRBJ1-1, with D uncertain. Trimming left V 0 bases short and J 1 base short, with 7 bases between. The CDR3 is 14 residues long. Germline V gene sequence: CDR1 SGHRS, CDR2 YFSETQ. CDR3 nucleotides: TGCGCCAGCAGCTTGGATCGGGGGAACACTGAAGCTTTCTTT. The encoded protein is CASSLDRGNTEAFF.

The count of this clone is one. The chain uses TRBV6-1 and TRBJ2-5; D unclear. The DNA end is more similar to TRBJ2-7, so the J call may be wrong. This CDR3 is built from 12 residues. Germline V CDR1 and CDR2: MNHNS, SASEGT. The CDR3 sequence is CASSPHRDEQYF. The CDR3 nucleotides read TGTGCCAGCAGTCCCCATCGGGACGAGCAGTACTTC.

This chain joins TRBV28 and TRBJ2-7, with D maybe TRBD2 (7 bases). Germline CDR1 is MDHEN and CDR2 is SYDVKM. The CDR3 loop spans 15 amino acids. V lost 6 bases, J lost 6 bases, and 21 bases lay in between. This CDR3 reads CASSRGGAASSEQYF. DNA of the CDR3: TGTGCCAGCAGCCGCGGGGGCGCAGCTTCGTCCGAGCAGTACTTC.

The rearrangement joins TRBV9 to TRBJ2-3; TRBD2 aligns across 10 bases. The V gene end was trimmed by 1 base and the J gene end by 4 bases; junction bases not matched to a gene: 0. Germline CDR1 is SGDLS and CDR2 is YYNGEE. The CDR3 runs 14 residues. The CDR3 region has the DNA TGTGCCAGCAGCGTAAGCGGGAGGGCAGATACGCAGTATTTT. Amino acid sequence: CASSVSGRADTQYF.

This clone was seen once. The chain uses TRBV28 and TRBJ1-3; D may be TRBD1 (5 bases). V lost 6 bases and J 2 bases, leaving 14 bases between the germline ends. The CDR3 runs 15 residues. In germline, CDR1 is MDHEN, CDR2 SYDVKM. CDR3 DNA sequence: TGTGCCAGCAGCCCGGGACCGCCAACTGGAAACACCATATATTTT. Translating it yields CASSPGPPTGNTIYF.

The CDR3 here is CASSLAGLGGAYNEQFF. The CDR3 region has the DNA TGCGCCAGCAGCTTGGCGGGACTCGGAGGGGCCTACAATGAGCAGTTCTTC. This rearrangement joins TRBV5-1 to TRBJ2-1; D may be TRBD2 (6 bases). Germline V gives CDR1 SGHRS, CDR2 YFSETQ. CDR3 size: 17 residues. Trimming took off 0 bases at V and 2 bases at J, with 15 bases between the two ends.

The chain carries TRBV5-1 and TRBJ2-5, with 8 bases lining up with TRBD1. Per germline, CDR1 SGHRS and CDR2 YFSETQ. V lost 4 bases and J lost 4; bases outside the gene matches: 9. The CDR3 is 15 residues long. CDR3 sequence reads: CASSTGQGGRETQYF. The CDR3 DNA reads TGCGCCAGCAGCACCGGACAGGGAGGAAGAGAGACCCAGTACTTC.

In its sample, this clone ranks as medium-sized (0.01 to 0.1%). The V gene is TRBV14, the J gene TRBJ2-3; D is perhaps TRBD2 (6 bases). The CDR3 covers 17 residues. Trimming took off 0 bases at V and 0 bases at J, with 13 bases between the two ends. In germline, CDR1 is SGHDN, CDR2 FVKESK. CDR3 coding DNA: TGTGCCAGCAGCCAAGATGTTGCAGGGACTAGCACAGATACGCAGTATTTT. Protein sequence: CASSQDVAGTSTDTQYF.

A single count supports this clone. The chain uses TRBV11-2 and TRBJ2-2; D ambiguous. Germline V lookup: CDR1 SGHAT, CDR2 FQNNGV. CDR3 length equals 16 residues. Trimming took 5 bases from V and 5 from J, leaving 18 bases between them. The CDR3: CASSPAAASLTGELFF. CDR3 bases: TGTGCCAGCAGCCCGGCTGCGGCTAGTTTGACCGGGGAGCTGTTTTTT.

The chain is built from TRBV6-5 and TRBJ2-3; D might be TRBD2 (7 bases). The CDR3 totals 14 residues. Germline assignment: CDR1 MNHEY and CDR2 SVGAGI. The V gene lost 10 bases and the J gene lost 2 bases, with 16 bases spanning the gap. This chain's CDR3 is CATSGGAFTDTQYF. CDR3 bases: TGTGCCACAAGTGGGGGGGCTTTCACAGATACGCAGTATTTT.

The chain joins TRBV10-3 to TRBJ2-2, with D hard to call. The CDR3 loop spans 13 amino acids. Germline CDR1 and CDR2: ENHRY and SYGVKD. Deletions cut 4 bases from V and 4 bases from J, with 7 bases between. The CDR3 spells CAISAGLTGELFF. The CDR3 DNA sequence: TGTGCCATCAGTGCTGGTCTCACCGGGGAGCTGTTTTTT.

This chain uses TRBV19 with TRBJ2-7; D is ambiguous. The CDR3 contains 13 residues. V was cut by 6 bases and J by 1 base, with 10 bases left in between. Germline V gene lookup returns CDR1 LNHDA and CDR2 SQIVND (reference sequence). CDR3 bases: TGTGCCAGTAGCCCTGCGGAGTCCTACGAGCAGTACTTC. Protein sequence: CASSPAESYEQYF.

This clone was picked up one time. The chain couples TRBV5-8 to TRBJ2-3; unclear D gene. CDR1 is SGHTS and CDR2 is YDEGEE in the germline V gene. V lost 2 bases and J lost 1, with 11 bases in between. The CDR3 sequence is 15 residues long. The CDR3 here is CASSFEEWGTDTQYF. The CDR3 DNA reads TGTGCCAGCAGCTTTGAGGAGTGGGGCACAGATACGCAGTATTTT.

The CDR3 protein is CASSPGGTAGTGELFF. The CDR3 nucleotides read TGTGCCAGCAGCCCAGGTGGGACTGCCGGAACCGGGGAGCTGTTTTTT. The chain is built from TRBV11-3 and TRBJ2-2; a weak D match, TRBD2 (6 bases). V lost 5 bases, J lost 5 bases, and 18 bases lay in between. The germline CDR1 and CDR2 sequences are SGHNT and YENEEA. The CDR3 spans 16 residues.

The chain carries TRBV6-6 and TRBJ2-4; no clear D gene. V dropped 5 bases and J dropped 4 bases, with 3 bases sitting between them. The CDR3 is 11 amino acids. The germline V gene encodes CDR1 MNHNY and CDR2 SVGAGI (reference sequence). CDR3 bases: TGTGCCAGCAGTCTAAAAAACATTCAGTACTTC. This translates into CASSLKNIQYF.